This T cell receptor beta chain was captured by sequencing in a study of shared clonotypes between healthy human individuals. The CDR3 extends over 12 amino acids. Germline V gene sequence: CDR1 SNHLY, CDR2 FYNNEI. The germline V and J ends were trimmed by 7 bases and 10 bases, with 16 bases remaining between them. Clones were read by immunoSEQ multiplex PCR, and TCRdb kept only the in-frame ones, dropping some. Of about 1.1 million clones listed, 75% to 80% were seen once; the top ten hold 0.6% to 0.7%. Whole-study results and caveats: Clonotypes that were shared across a handful of donors made up 4.5% to 5% of naive CD4 clonotypes.

This clone was seen more than once but under ten times. The antigen is unknown. The V gene is TRBV2, the J gene TRBJ1-1, with TRBD1 as a possible D gene (6 bases). The sequenced sample was memory CD4+ T cells from PBMCs. This sample's subset: CD45RA-negative fraction. This TCR derives from a man between 18 and 35 years old in good health. Some clones in this sample may be carry-over from other donors' samples. The DNA for the CDR3 is TGTGCCAGCAATGTGCAGGGGAGTGGAGCTTTCTTT. Amino acid sequence: CASNVQGSGAFF.